Shown below are 4 T cell receptor beta chains from a single sample sequenced in a study of T cell repertoires in ileal Crohn's disease. Profiling relied on immunoSEQ multiplex PCR, and the TCRdb table lists in-frame clones only, not all of them. The sample yields 9,500 to 12,000 clones, about four fifths seen once. Sequencing input: ileal tissue. Source of these receptors: an adult with Crohn's disease.

V usage is TRBV18 and J usage is TRBJ2-3; tentative D call: TRBD1 (6 bases). Germline lookup yields CDR1 KGHSH and CDR2 LQKENI. The CDR3 loop spans 14 amino acids. V was shortened by 6 bases and J by 3 bases, with 13 bases between the two germline ends. CDR3 loop: CASSSQGRTDTQYF. For the CDR3, the DNA is TGTGCCAGCTCTTCACAGGGCCGAACAGATACGCAGTATTTT.

The chain links TRBV7-2 to TRBJ1-2; 8 bases agree with TRBD1. V shed 5 bases, J shed 3 bases, and the junction held 14 bases outside the gene matches. Germline V lookup: CDR1 SGHTA, CDR2 FQGNSA. This CDR3 is built from 17 residues. The CDR3 here is CASSRGQGLARYYGYTF. In DNA, the CDR3 is TGTGCCAGCAGCCGTGGACAGGGATTGGCTAGATACTATGGCTACACCTTC.

This chain connects TRBV7-6 to TRBJ1-5, with 8 positions matching TRBD1. This CDR3 has 16 amino acids. Per the germline V gene, CDR1 is SGHVS and CDR2 is FNYEAQ. V trimming: 5 bases; J trimming: 2 bases; junction bases outside the gene matches: 8. The CDR3 protein is CASSPRGPPGNQPQHF. In DNA form, the CDR3 reads TGTGCCAGCAGCCCCAGGGGGCCCCCGGGCAATCAGCCCCAGCATTTT. Using reference TRBV7-6 and TRBJ1-5 for the parts outside the CDR3, the full variable domain is GAGVSQSPRYKVTKRGQDVALRCDPISGHVSLYWYRQALGQGPEFLTYFNYEAQQDKSGLPNDRFSAERPEGSISTLTIQRTEQRDSAMYRCASSPRGPPGNQPQHFGDGTRLSIL.

To note about this clone: A junction end diverges from the germline sequence, so it may reflect a read error. In DNA, the CDR3 is TGTGCCAGCTCGGACCCGGGGGGCGTAACTGTTTTT. Translating it yields CASSDPGGVTVF. The chain employs TRBV25-1 and TRBJ1-4, with D maybe TRBD1 (6 bases). This CDR3 is built from 12 residues. CDR1 and CDR2 (germline): MGHDK, SYGVNS.